Each of the 27 T cell receptor beta chains below was sequenced from the same sample in a study of shared clonotypes between healthy human individuals (dated by TCRdb to 2020 to 2022). Libraries were prepared through the immunoSEQ multiplex PCR assay. Here the immuneACCESS table is served through TCRdb, limited to in-frame sequences with V and J called. Missing clones are a known gap in these copies; in checked studies unresolved V genes cover under half, and the rest lacks a known reason. Within this sample are roughly 640,000 clones, with about 97% of them counted one time only. 0.057% of the sample is in the top ten clones. The sequenced sample was naive CD4+ T cells sorted from blood. The cell subset or site label on this specimen signifies: CD45RA+ positively selected. The receptor set was obtained from a woman in her 30s in good health.

The rearrangement links TRBV5-6 to TRBJ2-5; D possibly uses TRBD1 or TRBD2 (5 bases each). Germline values: CDR1 SGHDT, CDR2 YYEEEE. This CDR3 is built from 15 residues. Trimming took off 0 bases at V and 1 base at J, with 10 bases between the two ends. The CDR3: CASSLGPGPQETQYF. In DNA form, the CDR3 reads TGTGCCAGCAGCTTGGGTCCGGGACCCCAAGAGACCCAGTACTTC.

The rearrangement links TRBV6-5 to TRBJ2-7; no clear D. CDR3 length: 16 amino acids. The ends were cut back, 2 bases at V and 0 bases at J, with 14 bases in the middle. The germline CDR1 and CDR2 sequences are MNHEY and SVGAGI. CDR3 amino acids: CASSYDSQVSSYEQYF. The CDR3 nucleotides read TGTGCCAGCAGTTACGATTCGCAGGTTAGCTCCTACGAGCAGTACTTC.

V is TRBV4-1 and J is TRBJ2-4; 14 bases match TRBD2. V shed 0 bases and J 8 bases; nucleotides not matched to a gene: 9. The CDR3 sequence is 18 residues long. CDR1 is MGHRA, CDR2 YSYEKL, per germline. The CDR3 is CASSQDRRLAGGPDIQYF. For the CDR3, the DNA is TGCGCCAGCAGCCAAGATCGAAGACTAGCGGGAGGGCCTGACATTCAGTACTTC.

The chain couples TRBV6-1 to TRBJ1-3; no definite D call. V was shortened by 3 bases and J by 0 bases, with 9 bases between the two germline ends. CDR3 length: 15 amino acids. CDR1 and CDR2 from the germline V gene are MNHNS and SASEGT. The CDR3 loop is CASSDYLSSGNTIYF. The CDR3 nucleotides are TGTGCCAGCAGTGATTATCTAAGCTCTGGAAACACCATATATTTT.

This clone was seen more than once but under ten times. The chain has TRBV28 and TRBJ1-5, with D possibly matching TRBD1 (5 bases). Trimming removed 5 bases at V and 3 bases at J, with 8 bases between. CDR1 and CDR2 from the germline V gene are MDHEN and SYDVKM. CDR3 length equals 13 residues. CDR3 in DNA: TGTGCCAGCAGTGGGGGAAACAATCAGCCCCAGCATTTT. This sequence encodes CASSGGNNQPQHF.

The chain recombines TRBV18 with TRBJ2-5; D unresolved. Trimming removed 2 bases at V and 2 bases at J, with 6 bases between. Per the germline V gene, CDR1 is KGHSH and CDR2 is LQKENI. The length of the CDR3 is 13 residues. The CDR3 DNA is TGTGCCAGCTCACCAACGCAGCAAGAGACCCAGTACTTC. Translated, it gives CASSPTQQETQYF.

The chain's CDR3 is CASSSPWQANTEAFF. The CDR3 DNA follows: TGTGCCAGTAGTAGCCCGTGGCAGGCCAACACTGAAGCTTTCTTT. V and J are TRBV19 and TRBJ1-1; D remains unclear. This CDR3 is 15 amino acids long. V was pared by 4 bases and J by 2 bases, with 14 bases between. The germline CDR1 and CDR2 sequences are LNHDA and SQIVND (reference sequence).

This chain links TRBV1 with TRBJ2-3; TRBD1, the D gene given by the table, was not confirmed from the DNA. TRBV1 is designated a pseudogene. The CDR3 loop spans 14 amino acids. The CDR3 sequence: CTSSLPDTTDTQYF. The CDR3 DNA sequence: TGCACCAGCAGCCTACCGGACACCACAGATACGCAGTATTTT.

The table lists this clone with a count of one. This sequence joins TRBV5-1 and TRBJ2-7, with D possibly being TRBD2 (6 bases). The CDR3 has 12 amino acids. Germline V lookup: CDR1 SGHRS, CDR2 YFSETQ. V gave up 7 bases and J gave up 5 bases, with 13 bases separating them. The CDR3 protein is CASGKEGHEQYF. CDR3 coding DNA: TGCGCCAGCGGCAAGGAGGGCCACGAGCAGTACTTC.

V and J are TRBV28 and TRBJ2-7; 11 nucleotides match TRBD1. The CDR3 has 15 amino acids. CDR1 MDHEN and CDR2 SYDVKM come from the germline V gene. V shed 6 bases and J 4 bases; nucleotides not matched to a gene: 8. CDR3 sequence: CASSLLGDRGYEQYF. The DNA for the CDR3 is TGTGCCAGCAGCCTTCTCGGGGACAGGGGGTACGAGCAGTACTTC.

The rearrangement links TRBV4-1 to TRBJ2-7, with TRBD1 matching 12 bases. With 4 bases clipped from V and 9 bases from J, the junction kept 7 bases outside the gene matches. The CDR3 extends over 14 amino acids. Germline CDR1 reads MGHRA; CDR2 reads YSYEKL. The CDR3 DNA reads as TGCGCCAGCAGCCGGGCGGGACAGGGGGCTGGGCAGTACTTC. This gives the protein CASSRAGQGAGQYF.

The chain couples TRBV19 to TRBJ1-1; D gene unclear. There are 14 residues in the CDR3. V was trimmed by 5 bases and J by 0 bases, leaving 10 bases between them. Per germline, CDR1 LNHDA and CDR2 SQIVND (reference sequence). CDR3 DNA sequence: TGTGCCAGTAGTTTAAAACCCATGAACACTGAAGCTTTCTTT. This codes for CASSLKPMNTEAFF.

The V and J genes are TRBV2 and TRBJ1-5, with D hard to call. From germline, CDR1 is SNHLY and CDR2 FYNNEI. There are 17 residues in the CDR3. Trimming left V 0 bases short and J 1 base short, with 13 bases between. CDR3 protein: CASSEASLRLSNQPQHF. CDR3 DNA sequence: TGTGCCAGCAGTGAAGCCTCCCTTCGACTAAGCAATCAGCCCCAGCATTTT.

The chain has TRBV2 and TRBJ1-1, with 7 bases lining up with TRBD1. The V and J ends lost 2 bases and 2 bases, in that order; junction bases with no gene match: 8. The CDR3 runs 16 residues. The germline CDR1 and CDR2 sequences are SNHLY and FYNNEI. CDR3 protein: CASSESAGQSNTEAFF. CDR3 coding DNA: TGTGCCAGCAGTGAATCGGCGGGACAGAGTAACACTGAAGCTTTCTTT.

The V gene is TRBV5-4, the J gene TRBJ2-7; 11 nucleotides line up with TRBD2. The CDR3 has 15 amino acids. J lost 5 bases, V lost 0 bases, and 4 bases had no gene match. CDR1 and CDR2 (germline): SGHNT, YYREEE (reference sequence). In nucleotides, the CDR3 is TGTGCCAGCAGCTTGGGACTAGCGGGGCCGGACGAGCAGTACTTC. It is translated as CASSLGLAGPDEQYF.

J is TRBJ2-1 and V is TRBV2; a weak D match, TRBD1 (7 bases). The length of the CDR3 is 15 residues. V was trimmed by 6 bases and J by 3 bases, leaving 15 bases between them. Looked up from germline, CDR1 is SNHLY and CDR2 is FYNNEI. The CDR3 here is CASSAGQIFYNEQFF. In DNA form, the CDR3 reads TGTGCCAGCAGCGCGGGACAGATCTTCTACAATGAGCAGTTCTTC.

The rearrangement joins TRBV5-1 to TRBJ1-4; possible D gene TRBD1, 5 bases. The CDR3 has 13 residues. V lost 0 bases, J lost 8 bases, and 8 bases lay in between. Germline V gene lookup returns CDR1 SGHRS and CDR2 YFSETQ. CDR3 protein: CASSLEGDEKLFF. CDR3 in DNA: TGCGCCAGCAGCTTGGAAGGGGACGAAAAACTGTTTTTT.

CDR3 nucleotides: TGTGCCAGCAGCCAAGGAGTACCTGGAAACACCATATATTTT. It encodes CASSQGVPGNTIYF. The V call is TRBV5-4, the J call TRBJ1-3; D is unclear. The V end was cut by 4 bases, the J end by 2 bases, with 10 bases between. Looked up from germline, CDR1 is SGHNT and CDR2 is YYREEE (reference sequence). This CDR3 comprises 14 residues.

This rearrangement joins TRBV5-4 to TRBJ2-2; 8 bases match TRBD2. CDR3 length: 16 amino acids. The germline CDR1 and CDR2 sequences are SGHNT and YYREEE (reference sequence). V shed 6 bases and J 5 bases; nucleotides not matched to a gene: 12. CDR3 sequence (DNA): TGTGCCAGCAACATGTGGGGACTAGTTGAAACCGGGGAGCTGTTTTTT. Its translation: CASNMWGLVETGELFF. The complete variable domain, with remaining parts taken from reference TRBV5-4 and TRBJ2-2, reads ETGVTQSPTHLIKTRGQQVTLRCSSQSGHNTVSWYQQALGQGPQFIFQYYREEENGRGNFPPRFSGLQFPNYSSELNVNALELDDSALYLCASNMWGLVETGELFFGEGSRLTVL.

The chain is built from TRBV28 and TRBJ2-7; 7 positions agree with TRBD1. Per germline, CDR1 MDHEN and CDR2 SYDVKM. After removal of 4 bases from V and 2 bases from J, the junction contained 5 bases not matched to a gene. The CDR3 is 14 amino acids. CDR3 sequence (DNA): TGTGCCAGCAGTTCGGGACAGCCCACCTACGAGCAGTACTTC. This gives the protein CASSSGQPTYEQYF.

The chain recombines TRBV28 with TRBJ2-7; D tentatively reads TRBD1 or TRBD2 (7 bases each). V dropped 2 bases and J dropped 0 bases, with 14 bases sitting between them. This CDR3 has 16 amino acids. The germline CDR1 and CDR2 sequences are MDHEN and SYDVKM. The CDR3 is CASSLPGGVFSYEQYF. Written as DNA, the CDR3 is TGTGCCAGCAGTTTACCAGGGGGGGTTTTCTCCTACGAGCAGTACTTC.

The V and J genes are TRBV19 and TRBJ2-2; 14 positions agree with TRBD2. The CDR3 is 16 amino acids. Looked up from germline, CDR1 is LNHDA and CDR2 is SQIVND (reference sequence). V gave up 5 bases and J gave up 4 bases; unmatched junction bases: 3. CDR3 sequence (DNA): TGTGCCAGTAGTGGGGGACTAGCGGGAGTCACCGGGGAGCTGTTTTTT. It is translated as CASSGGLAGVTGELFF. Variable domain in full (rest from reference TRBV19 and TRBJ2-2): DGGITQSPKYLFRKEGQNVTLSCEQNLNHDAMYWYRQDPGQGLRLIYYSQIVNDFQKGDIAEGYSVSREKKESFPLTVTSAQKNPTAFYLCASSGGLAGVTGELFFGEGSRLTVL.

The V and J genes are TRBV6-5 and TRBJ2-5; possibly TRBD1 or TRBD2 for D (5 bases each). This CDR3 comprises 14 residues. Trimming took 6 bases from V and 5 from J, leaving 16 bases between them. Germline V gives CDR1 MNHEY, CDR2 SVGAGI. The DNA for the CDR3 is TGTGCCAGCAGCTCTATGGTGGGGGAGGAGACCCAGTACTTC. Residues: CASSSMVGEETQYF.

This chain joins TRBV2 and TRBJ2-7, with D perhaps matching TRBD1 (6 bases). Trimming took 5 bases from V and 1 from J, leaving 15 bases between them. CDR3 length: 15 amino acids. Germline V gives CDR1 SNHLY, CDR2 FYNNEI. The CDR3 sequence: CASSSGQIKSYEQYF. The CDR3, as DNA: TGTGCCAGCAGTTCCGGACAGATAAAATCCTACGAGCAGTACTTC.

The V call is TRBV6-1, the J call TRBJ1-1, with TRBD1 matching over 10 bases. This CDR3 is 15 amino acids long. After removal of 6 bases from V and 3 bases from J, the junction contained 7 bases not matched to a gene. CDR1 and CDR2 (germline): MNHNS, SASEGT. The CDR3 sequence: CASSRLGTGDTEAFF. CDR3 DNA sequence: TGTGCCAGCAGCAGACTAGGGACAGGGGACACTGAAGCTTTCTTT.

The rearrangement links TRBV5-1 to TRBJ2-3; TRBD2 agrees at 12 bases. V gave up 0 bases and J gave up 4 bases; unmatched junction bases: 9. In germline, CDR1 is SGHRS, CDR2 YFSETQ. This CDR3 has 18 residues. Here the CDR3 reads CASSLGLAGALQADTQYF. As DNA, the CDR3 is TGCGCCAGCAGCTTGGGACTAGCGGGAGCCTTGCAGGCAGATACGCAGTATTTT.

This chain joins TRBV27 and TRBJ2-7; 8 bases agree with TRBD1. Per germline, CDR1 MNHEY and CDR2 SMNVEV (reference sequence). V gave up 0 bases and J gave up 4 bases; unmatched junction bases: 5. CDR3 length: 15 amino acids. This chain's CDR3 is CASSLSNRGSYEQYF. CDR3 nucleotide sequence: TGTGCCAGCAGTTTATCCAACAGGGGGTCTTACGAGCAGTACTTC.